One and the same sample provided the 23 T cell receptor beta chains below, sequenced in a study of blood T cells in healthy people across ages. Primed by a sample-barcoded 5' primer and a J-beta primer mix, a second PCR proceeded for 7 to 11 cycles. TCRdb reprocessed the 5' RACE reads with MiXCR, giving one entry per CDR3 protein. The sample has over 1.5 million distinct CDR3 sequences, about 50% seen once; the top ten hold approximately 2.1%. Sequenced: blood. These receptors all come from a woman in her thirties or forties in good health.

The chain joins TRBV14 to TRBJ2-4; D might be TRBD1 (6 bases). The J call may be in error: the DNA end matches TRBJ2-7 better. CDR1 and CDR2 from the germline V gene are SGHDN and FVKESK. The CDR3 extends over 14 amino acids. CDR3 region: CASSQFTGSHEQYF. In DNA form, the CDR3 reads TGTGCCAGCAGCCAGTTCACAGGGTCCCACGAGCAGTACTTC.

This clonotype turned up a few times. The CDR3 region has the DNA TGTGCCAGCAGTATCACTAGCGGGGAGATAGAGAATGAGCAGTTCTTC. This gives the protein CASSITSGEIENEQFF. The chain combines TRBV6-2 or TRBV6-3 with TRBJ2-1, with 10 bases that match TRBD2. After removal of 5 bases from V and 7 bases from J, the junction contained 11 bases not matched to a gene. The CDR3 has 16 amino acids. CDR1 and CDR2 (germline): MNHEY, SVGEGT.

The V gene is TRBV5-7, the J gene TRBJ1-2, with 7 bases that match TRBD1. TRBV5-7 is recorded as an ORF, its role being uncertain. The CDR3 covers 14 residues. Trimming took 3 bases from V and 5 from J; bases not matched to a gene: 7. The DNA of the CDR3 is TGTGCCAGCAGCTGGTGGACAGGCATTTATGGCTACACCTTC. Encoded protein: CASSWWTGIYGYTF.

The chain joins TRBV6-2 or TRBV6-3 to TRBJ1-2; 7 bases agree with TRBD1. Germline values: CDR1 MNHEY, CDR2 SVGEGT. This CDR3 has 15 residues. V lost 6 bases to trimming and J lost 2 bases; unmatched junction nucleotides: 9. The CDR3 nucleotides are TGTGCCAGCAGGACGCATACAGGGGTGAACTATGGCTACACCTTC. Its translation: CASRTHTGVNYGYTF.

CDR3 region: CSASSGAGSTQYF. The CDR3 DNA sequence: TGCAGTGCTAGTTCCGGGGCCGGGAGTACGCAGTATTTT. The V gene is TRBV20-1, the J gene TRBJ2-3, with D possibly matching TRBD2 (6 bases). The CDR3 is 13 residues long. Trimming shortened V by 3 bases and J by 8 bases, and 15 bases separated the two germline ends. Germline values: CDR1 DFQATT, CDR2 SNEGSKA (reference sequence).

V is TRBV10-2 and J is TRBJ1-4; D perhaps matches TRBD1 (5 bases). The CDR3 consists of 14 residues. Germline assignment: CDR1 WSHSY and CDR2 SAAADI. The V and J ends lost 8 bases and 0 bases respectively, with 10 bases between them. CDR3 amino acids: CASGTASTNEKLFF. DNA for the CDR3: TGCGCCAGCGGGACGGCCTCAACTAATGAAAAACTGTTTTTT.

This CDR3 is CSAPRRGRNQPQHF. CDR3 nucleotides: TGCAGTGCTCCGCGCAGGGGGCGCAATCAGCCCCAGCATTTT. The chain carries TRBV20-1 and TRBJ1-5, with 8 bases that match TRBD1. This CDR3 has 14 residues. The junction had 5 bases not matched to a gene; V was cut back by 5 bases and J by 2 bases. Germline loops: CDR1 DFQATT, CDR2 SNEGSKA (reference sequence).

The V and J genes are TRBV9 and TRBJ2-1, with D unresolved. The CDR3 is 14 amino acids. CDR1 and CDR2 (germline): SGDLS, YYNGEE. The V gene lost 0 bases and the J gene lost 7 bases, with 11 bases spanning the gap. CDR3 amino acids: CASSVAGTVNEQFF. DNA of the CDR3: TGTGCCAGCAGCGTAGCTGGTACCGTAAATGAGCAGTTCTTC.

For the CDR3, the DNA is TGCAGTGCTGATCCCCCGGGGGGCCATCTCTACGAGCAGTACTTC. It is translated as CSADPPGGHLYEQYF. The rearrangement links TRBV20-1 to TRBJ2-7, with D maybe TRBD2 (7 bases). V shed 5 bases and J shed 3 bases, with 20 bases lying between them. CDR1 is DFQATT, CDR2 SNEGSKA, per germline (reference sequence). This CDR3 spans 15 amino acids.

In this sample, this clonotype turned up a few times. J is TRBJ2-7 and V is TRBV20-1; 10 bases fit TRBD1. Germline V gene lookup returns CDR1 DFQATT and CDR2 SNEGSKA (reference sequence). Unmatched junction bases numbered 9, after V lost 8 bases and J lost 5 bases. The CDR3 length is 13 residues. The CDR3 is CSTPGTGAHEQYF. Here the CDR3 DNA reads TGCAGTACACCCGGGACAGGGGCCCACGAGCAGTACTTC.

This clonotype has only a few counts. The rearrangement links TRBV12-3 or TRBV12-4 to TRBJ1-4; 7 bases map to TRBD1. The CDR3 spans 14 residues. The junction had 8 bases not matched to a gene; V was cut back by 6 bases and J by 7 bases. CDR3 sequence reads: CASSPTGAGEKLFF. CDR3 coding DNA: TGTGCCAGCAGCCCTACAGGGGCTGGTGAAAAACTGTTTTTT.

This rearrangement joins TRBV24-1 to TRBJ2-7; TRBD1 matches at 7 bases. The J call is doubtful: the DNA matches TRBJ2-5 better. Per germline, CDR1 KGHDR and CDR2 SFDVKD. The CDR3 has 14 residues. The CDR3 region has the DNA TGTGCCACCAGTGATTTGGGGACAGTGGAGACCCAGTACTTC. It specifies CATSDLGTVETQYF.

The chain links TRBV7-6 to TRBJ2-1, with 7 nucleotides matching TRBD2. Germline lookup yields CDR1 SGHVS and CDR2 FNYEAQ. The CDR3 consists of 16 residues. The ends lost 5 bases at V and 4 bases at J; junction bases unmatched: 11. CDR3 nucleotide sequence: TGTGCCAGCAGCCCCCGGGCTAGCGGAACTTACAATGAGCAGTTCTTC. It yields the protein CASSPRASGTYNEQFF.

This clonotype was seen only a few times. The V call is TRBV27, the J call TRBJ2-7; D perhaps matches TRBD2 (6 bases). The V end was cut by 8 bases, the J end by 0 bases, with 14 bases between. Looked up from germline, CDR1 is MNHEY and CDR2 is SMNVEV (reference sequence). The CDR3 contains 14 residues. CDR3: CASRKGGVSYEQYF. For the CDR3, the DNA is TGTGCCAGCCGTAAGGGCGGGGTCTCCTACGAGCAGTACTTC.

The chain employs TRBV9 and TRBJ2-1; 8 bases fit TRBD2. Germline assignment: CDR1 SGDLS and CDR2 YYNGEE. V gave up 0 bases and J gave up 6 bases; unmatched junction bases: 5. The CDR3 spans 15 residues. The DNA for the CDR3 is TGTGCCAGCAGCGTAGAAACAGCGGGGGTCAATGAGCAGTTCTTC. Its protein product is CASSVETAGVNEQFF.

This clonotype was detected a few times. The CDR3 sequence: CSAGGQGHWEETQYF. In DNA, the CDR3 is TGCAGTGCTGGAGGACAGGGTCATTGGGAAGAGACCCAGTACTTC. The chain uses TRBV20-1 and TRBJ2-5, with 8 nucleotides matching TRBD1. The CDR3 spans 15 residues. CDR1 is DFQATT and CDR2 is SNEGSKA in the germline V gene (reference sequence). Trimming took 5 bases from V and 3 from J; bases not matched to a gene: 11.

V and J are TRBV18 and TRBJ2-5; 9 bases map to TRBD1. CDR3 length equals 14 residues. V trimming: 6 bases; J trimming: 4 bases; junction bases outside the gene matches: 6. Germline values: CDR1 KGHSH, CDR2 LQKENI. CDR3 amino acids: CASSRDREGETQYF. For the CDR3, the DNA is TGTGCCAGCTCGCGGGACAGGGAGGGAGAGACCCAGTACTTC.

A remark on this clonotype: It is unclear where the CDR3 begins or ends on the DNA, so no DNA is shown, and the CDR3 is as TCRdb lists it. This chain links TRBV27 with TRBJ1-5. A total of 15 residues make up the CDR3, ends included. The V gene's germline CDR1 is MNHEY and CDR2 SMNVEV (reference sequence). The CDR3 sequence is CASSFLAGLNQPQHF.

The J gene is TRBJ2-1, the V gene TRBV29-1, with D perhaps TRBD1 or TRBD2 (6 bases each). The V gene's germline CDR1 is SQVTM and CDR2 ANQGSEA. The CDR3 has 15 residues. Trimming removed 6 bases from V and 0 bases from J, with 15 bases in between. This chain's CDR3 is CSVEGGHYSYNEQFF. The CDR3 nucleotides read TGCAGCGTGGAGGGGGGCCACTACTCCTACAATGAGCAGTTCTTC.

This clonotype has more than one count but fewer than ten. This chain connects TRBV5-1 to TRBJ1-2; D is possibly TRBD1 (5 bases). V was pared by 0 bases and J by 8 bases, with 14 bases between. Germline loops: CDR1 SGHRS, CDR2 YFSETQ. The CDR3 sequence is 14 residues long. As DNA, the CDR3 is TGCGCCAGCAGCTTGGATTCTCCAGGGATGGGCTACACCTTC. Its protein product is CASSLDSPGMGYTF. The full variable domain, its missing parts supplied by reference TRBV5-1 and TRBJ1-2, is KAGVTQTPRYLIKTRGQQVTLSCSPISGHRSVSWYQQTPGQGLQFLFEYFSETQRNKGNFPGRFSGRQFSNSRSEMNVSTLELGDSALYLCASSLDSPGMGYTFGSGTRLTVV.

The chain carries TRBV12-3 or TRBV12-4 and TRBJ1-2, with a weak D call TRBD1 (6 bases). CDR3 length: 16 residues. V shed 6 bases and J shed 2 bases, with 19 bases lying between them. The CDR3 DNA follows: TGTGCCAGCAGCCCAGGGGTCATGACAGAGAACTATGGCTACACCTTC. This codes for CASSPGVMTENYGYTF.

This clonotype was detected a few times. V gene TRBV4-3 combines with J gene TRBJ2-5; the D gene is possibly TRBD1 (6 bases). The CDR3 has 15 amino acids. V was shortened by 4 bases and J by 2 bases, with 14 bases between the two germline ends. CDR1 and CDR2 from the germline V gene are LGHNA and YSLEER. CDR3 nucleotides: TGCGCCAGCAGCCTCTTACCGGGACAACAAGAGACCCAGTACTTC. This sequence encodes CASSLLPGQQETQYF.

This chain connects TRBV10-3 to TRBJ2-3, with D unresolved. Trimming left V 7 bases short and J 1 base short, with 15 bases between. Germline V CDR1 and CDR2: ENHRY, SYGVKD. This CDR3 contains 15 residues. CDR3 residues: CAIMGSLGRTDTQYF. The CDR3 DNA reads TGTGCCATCATGGGGTCCCTAGGGCGCACAGATACGCAGTATTTT.